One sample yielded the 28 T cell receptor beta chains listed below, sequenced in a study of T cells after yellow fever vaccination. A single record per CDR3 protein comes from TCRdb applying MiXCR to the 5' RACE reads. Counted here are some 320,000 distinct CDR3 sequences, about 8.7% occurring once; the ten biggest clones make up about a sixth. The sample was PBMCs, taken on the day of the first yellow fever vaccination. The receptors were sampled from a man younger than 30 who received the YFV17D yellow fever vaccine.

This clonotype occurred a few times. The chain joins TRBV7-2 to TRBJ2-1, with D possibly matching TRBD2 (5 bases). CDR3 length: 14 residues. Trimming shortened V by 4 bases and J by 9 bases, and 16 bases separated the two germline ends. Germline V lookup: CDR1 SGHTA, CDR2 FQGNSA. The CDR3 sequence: CASSSRTGYGEQFF. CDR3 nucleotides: TGTGCCAGCAGCTCCCGGACGGGGTATGGTGAGCAGTTCTTC. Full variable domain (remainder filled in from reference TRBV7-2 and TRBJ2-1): GAGVSQSPSNKVTEKGKDVELRCDPISGHTALYWYRQSLGQGLEFLIYFQGNSAPDKSGLPSDRFSAERTGGSVSTLTIQRTQQEDSAVYLCASSSRTGYGEQFFGPGTRLTVL.

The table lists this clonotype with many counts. CDR3 nucleotide sequence: TGTGCCAGCAGCGTTAGGGGGGACAGGGGAACAGGGGAGCAGTACTTC. Protein: CASSVRGDRGTGEQYF. V is TRBV9 and J is TRBJ2-7, with 10 bases fitting TRBD1. Trimming cost V 2 bases and J 7 bases; bases outside gene matches: 12. Germline V CDR1 and CDR2: SGDLS, YYNGEE. The CDR3 extends over 16 amino acids.

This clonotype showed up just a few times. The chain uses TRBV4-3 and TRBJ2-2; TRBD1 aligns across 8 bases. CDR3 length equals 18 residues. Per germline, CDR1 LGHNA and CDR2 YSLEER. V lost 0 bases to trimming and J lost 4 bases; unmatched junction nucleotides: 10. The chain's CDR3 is CASSQDRYQGASTGELFF. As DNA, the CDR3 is TGCGCCAGCAGCCAAGATAGGTATCAGGGGGCGAGCACCGGGGAGCTGTTTTTT.

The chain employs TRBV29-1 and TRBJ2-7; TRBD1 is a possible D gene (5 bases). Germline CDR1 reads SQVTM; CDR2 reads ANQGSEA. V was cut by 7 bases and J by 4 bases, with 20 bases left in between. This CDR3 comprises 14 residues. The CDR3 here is CSAGSEDTQYEQYV. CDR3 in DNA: TGCAGCGCTGGAAGCGAGGACACTCAATACGAGCAGTACGTC.

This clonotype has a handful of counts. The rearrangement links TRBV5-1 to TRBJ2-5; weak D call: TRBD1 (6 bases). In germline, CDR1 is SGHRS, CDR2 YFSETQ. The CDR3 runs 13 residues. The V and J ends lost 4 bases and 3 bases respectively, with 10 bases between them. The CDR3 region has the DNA TGCGCCAGCAGCAAAGGACAGAAAGAGACCCAGTACTTC. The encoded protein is CASSKGQKETQYF.

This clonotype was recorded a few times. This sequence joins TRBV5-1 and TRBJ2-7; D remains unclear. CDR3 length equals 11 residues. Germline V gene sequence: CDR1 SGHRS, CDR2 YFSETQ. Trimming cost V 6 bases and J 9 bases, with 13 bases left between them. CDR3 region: CASTFGWAQYF. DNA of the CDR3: TGCGCCAGCACCTTCGGGTGGGCGCAGTACTTC.

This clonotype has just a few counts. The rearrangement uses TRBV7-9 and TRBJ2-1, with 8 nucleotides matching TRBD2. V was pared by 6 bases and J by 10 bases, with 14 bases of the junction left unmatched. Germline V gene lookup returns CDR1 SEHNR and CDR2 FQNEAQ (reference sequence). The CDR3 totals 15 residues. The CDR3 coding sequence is TGTGCCAGCAGTTTACAAGCGGGGGTGCCTAGGGAGCAGTTCTTC. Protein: CASSLQAGVPREQFF.

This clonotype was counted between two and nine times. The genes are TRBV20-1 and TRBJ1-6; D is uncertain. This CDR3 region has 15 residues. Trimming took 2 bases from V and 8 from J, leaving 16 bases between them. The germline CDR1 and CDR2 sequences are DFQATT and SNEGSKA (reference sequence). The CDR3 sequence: CSARPPGPVYSPLHF. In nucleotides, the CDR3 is TGCAGTGCTAGACCCCCGGGCCCCGTGTATTCACCCCTCCACTTT.

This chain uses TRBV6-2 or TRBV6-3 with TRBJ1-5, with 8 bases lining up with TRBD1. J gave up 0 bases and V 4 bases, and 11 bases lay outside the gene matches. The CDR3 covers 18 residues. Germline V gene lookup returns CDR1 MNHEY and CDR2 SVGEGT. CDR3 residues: CASSSHPGQGPSNQPQHF. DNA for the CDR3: TGTGCCAGCAGTTCTCATCCTGGACAGGGCCCTAGCAATCAGCCCCAGCATTTT.

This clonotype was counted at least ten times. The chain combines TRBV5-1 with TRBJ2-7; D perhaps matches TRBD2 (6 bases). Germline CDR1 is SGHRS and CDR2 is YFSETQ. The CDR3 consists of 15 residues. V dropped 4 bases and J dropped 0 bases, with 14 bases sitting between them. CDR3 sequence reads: CASSESGTRSYEQYF. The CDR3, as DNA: TGCGCCAGCAGCGAATCCGGGACTCGCTCCTACGAGCAGTACTTC.

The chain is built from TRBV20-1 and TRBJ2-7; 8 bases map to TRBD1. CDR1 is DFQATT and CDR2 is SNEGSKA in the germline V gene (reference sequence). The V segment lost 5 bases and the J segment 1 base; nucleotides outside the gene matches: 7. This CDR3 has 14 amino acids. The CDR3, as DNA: TGCAGTGCTCGGGACAGGAAGGAGTCCTACGAGCAGTACTTC. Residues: CSARDRKESYEQYF.

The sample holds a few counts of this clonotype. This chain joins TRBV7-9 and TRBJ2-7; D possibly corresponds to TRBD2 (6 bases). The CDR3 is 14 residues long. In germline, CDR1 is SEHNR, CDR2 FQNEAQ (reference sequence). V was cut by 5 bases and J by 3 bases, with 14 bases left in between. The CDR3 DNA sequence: TGTGCCAGCAGCCCATTGGGCGGGGACTACGAGCAGTACTTC. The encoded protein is CASSPLGGDYEQYF. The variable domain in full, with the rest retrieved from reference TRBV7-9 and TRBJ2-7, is DTGVSQNPRHKITKRGQNVTFRCDPISEHNRLYWYRQTLGQGPEFLTYFQNEAQLEKSRLLSDRFSAERPKGSFSTLEIQRTEQGDSAMYLCASSPLGGDYEQYFGPGTRLTVT.

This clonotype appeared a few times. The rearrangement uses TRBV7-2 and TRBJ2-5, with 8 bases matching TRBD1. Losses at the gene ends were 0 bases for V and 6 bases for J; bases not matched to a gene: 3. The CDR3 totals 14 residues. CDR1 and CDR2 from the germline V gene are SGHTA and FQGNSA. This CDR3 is CASSLAGQGQTQYF. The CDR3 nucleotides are TGTGCCAGCAGCTTAGCCGGACAGGGACAGACCCAGTACTTC. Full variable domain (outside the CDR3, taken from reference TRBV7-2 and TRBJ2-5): GAGVSQSPSNKVTEKGKDVELRCDPISGHTALYWYRQSLGQGLEFLIYFQGNSAPDKSGLPSDRFSAERTGGSVSTLTIQRTQQEDSAVYLCASSLAGQGQTQYFGPGTRLLVL.

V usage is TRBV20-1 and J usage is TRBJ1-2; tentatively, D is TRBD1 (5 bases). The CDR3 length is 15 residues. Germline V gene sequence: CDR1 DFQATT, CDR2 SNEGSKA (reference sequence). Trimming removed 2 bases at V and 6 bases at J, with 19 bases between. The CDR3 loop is CSARSHLGGRDGYTF. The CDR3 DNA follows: TGCAGTGCTAGATCCCACCTCGGGGGGAGGGATGGCTACACCTTC.

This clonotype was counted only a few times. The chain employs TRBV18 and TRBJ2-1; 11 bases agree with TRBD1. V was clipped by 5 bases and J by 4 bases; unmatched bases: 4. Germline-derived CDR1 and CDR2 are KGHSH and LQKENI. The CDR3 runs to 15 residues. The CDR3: CASSTRDRGYNEQFF. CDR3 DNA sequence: TGTGCCAGCTCAACCCGGGACAGGGGGTACAATGAGCAGTTCTTC.

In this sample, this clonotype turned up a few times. The CDR3 bases are TGTGCCACCAGCAGACCGACTAGCACCGGGGAGCTGTTTTTT. Translating it yields CATSRPTSTGELFF. V is TRBV15 and J is TRBJ2-2; perhaps TRBD2 as D (6 bases). The CDR3 has 14 amino acids. V lost 2 bases and J 4 bases, leaving 8 bases between the germline ends. Looked up from germline, CDR1 is LNHNV and CDR2 is YYDKDF (reference sequence).

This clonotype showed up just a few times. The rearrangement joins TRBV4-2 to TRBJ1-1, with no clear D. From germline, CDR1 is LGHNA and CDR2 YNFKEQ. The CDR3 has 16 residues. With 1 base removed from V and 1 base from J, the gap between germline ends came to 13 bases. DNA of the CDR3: TGTGCCAGCAGCCAAGTCCGAAGGGAAACGAACACTGAAGCTTTCTTT. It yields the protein CASSQVRRETNTEAFF.

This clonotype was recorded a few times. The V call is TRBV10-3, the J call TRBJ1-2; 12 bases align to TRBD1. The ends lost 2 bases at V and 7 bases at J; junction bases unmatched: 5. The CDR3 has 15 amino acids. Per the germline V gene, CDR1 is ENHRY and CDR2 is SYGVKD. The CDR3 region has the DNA TGTGCCATCAGTGAGACCGGGACAGGGGGCTTTGGCTACACCTTC. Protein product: CAISETGTGGFGYTF.

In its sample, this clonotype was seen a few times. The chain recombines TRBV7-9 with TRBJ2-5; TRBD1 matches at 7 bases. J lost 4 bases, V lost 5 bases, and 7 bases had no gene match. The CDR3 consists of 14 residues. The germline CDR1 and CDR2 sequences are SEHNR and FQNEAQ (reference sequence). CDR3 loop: CASSGDRVVETQYF. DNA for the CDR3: TGTGCCAGCAGCGGCGACAGGGTTGTAGAGACCCAGTACTTC. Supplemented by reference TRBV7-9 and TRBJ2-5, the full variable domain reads DTGVSQNPRHKITKRGQNVTFRCDPISEHNRLYWYRQTLGQGPEFLTYFQNEAQLEKSRLLSDRFSAERPKGSFSTLEIQRTEQGDSAMYLCASSGDRVVETQYFGPGTRLLVL.

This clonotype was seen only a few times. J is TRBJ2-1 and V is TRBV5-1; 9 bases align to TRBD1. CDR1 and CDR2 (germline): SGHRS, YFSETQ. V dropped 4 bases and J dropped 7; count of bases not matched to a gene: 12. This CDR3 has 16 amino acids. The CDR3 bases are TGCGCCAGCAGCCCTGGAGAAGGGACAGGGCGGAATGAGCAGTTCTTC. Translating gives CASSPGEGTGRNEQFF.

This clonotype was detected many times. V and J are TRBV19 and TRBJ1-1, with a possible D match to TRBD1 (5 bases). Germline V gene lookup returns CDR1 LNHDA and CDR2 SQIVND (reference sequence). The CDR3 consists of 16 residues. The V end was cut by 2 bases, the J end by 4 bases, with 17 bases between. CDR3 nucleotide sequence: TGTGCCAGTAGTATATGGGCTGCAGGGTCGGGCACTGAAGCTTTCTTT. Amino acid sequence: CASSIWAAGSGTEAFF.

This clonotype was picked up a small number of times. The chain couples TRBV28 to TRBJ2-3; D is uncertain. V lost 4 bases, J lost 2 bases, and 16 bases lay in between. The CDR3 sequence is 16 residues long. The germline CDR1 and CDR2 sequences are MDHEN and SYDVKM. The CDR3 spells CASSSGSVTYTDTQYF. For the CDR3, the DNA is TGTGCCAGCAGTTCCGGATCGGTTACCTACACAGATACGCAGTATTTT.

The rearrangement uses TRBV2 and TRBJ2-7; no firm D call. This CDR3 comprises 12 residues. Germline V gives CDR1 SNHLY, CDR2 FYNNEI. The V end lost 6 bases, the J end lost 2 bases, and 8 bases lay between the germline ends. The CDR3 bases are TGTGCCAGCAGGGCGGAGCCCTACGAGCAGTACTTC. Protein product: CASRAEPYEQYF.

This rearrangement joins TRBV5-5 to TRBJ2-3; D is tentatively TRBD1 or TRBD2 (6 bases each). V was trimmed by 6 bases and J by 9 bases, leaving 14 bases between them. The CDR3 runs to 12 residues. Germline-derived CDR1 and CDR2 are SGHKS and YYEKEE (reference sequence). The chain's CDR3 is CASTTGGPTQYF. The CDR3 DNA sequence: TGTGCCAGCACAACCGGGGGCCCAACGCAGTATTTT. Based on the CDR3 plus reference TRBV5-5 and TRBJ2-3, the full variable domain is DAGVTQSPTHLIKTRGQQVTLRCSPISGHKSVSWYQQVLGQGPQFIFQYYEKEERGRGNFPDRFSARQFPNYSSELNVNALLLGDSALYLCASTTGGPTQYFGPGTRLTVL.

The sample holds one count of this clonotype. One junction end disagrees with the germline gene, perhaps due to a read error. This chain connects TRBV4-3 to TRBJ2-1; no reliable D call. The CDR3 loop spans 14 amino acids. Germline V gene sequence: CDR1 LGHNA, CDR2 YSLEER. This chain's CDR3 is CARSQVGSYNEQFF. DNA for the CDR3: TGCGCCAGAAGCCAAGTGGGTTCGTACAATGAGCAGTTCTTC.

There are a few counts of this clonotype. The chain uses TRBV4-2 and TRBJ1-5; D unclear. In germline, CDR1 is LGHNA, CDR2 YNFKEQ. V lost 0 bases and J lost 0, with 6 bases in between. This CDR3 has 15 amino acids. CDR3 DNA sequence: TGTGCCAGCAGCCAAGATGGGTATAGCAATCAGCCCCAGCATTTT. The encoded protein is CASSQDGYSNQPQHF.

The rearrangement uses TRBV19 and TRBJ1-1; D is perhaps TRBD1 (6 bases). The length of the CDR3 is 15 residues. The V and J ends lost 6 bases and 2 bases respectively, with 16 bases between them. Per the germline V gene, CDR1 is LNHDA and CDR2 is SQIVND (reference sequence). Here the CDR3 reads CASRLVGTPNTEAFF. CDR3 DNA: TGTGCCAGTAGACTCGTCGGGACACCCAACACTGAAGCTTTCTTT.

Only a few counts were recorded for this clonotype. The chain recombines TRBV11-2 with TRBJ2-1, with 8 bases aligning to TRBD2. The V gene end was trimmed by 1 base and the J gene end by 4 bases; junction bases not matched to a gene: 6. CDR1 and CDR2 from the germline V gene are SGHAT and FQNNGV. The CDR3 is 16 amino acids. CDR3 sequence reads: CASSLAWSGGYNEQFF. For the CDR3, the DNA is TGTGCCAGCAGCTTAGCTTGGAGCGGGGGATACAATGAGCAGTTCTTC. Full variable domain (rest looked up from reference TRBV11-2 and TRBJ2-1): EAGVAQSPRYKIIEKRQSVAFWCNPISGHATLYWYQQILGQGPKLLIQFQNNGVVDDSQLPKDRFSAERLKGVDSTLKIQPAKLEDSAVYLCASSLAWSGGYNEQFFGPGTRLTVL.